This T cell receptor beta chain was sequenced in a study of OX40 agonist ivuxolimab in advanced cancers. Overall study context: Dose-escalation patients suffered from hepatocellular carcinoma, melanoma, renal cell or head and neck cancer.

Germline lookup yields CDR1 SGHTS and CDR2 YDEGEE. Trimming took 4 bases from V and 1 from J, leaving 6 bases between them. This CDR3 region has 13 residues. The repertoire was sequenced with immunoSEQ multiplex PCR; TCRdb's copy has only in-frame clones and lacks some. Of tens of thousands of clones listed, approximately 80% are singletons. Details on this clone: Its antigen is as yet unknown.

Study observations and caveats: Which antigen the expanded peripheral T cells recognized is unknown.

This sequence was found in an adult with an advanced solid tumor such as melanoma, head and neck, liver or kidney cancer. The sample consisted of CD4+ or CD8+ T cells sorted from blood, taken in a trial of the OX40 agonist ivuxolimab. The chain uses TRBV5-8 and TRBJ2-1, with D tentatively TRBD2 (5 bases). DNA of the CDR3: TGTGCCAGCAGCCGCGGGTCCTACAATGAGCAGTTCTTC. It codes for CASSRGSYNEQFF.